This T cell receptor beta chain was obtained from a study of identifying expanded T cells in peripheral blood. The study's findings and limits: Approximately two-week clone count variance significantly increased as total template count grew. Technical replicates showed around 1.3 changed clones; two weeks around 15; four weeks 19.

With regard to this clone: Its antigen is not identified.

Trimming removed 3 bases at V and 6 bases at J, with 11 bases between. This CDR3 contains 14 residues. Germline-derived CDR1 and CDR2 are SNHLY and FYNNEI. Generated by immunoSEQ multiplex PCR, the TCRdb table keeps only in-frame clones and is missing some. Among more than 80,000 clones listed, approximately 89% were seen once. The sequence came from a person between 18 and 69 years old in good health. The specimen sequenced was blood. This chain connects TRBV2 to TRBJ1-4, with D perhaps TRBD1 (5 bases). The CDR3 loop reads CASSEGEKDEKLFF. The CDR3 nucleotides are TGTGCCAGCAGTGAGGGGGAGAAGGATGAAAAACTGTTTTTT.